The sequence of this T cell receptor (beta chain) was determined in a study of T cell repertoires in cytomegalovirus infection. TCRdb analysed the reads with MiXCR anew, one entry per CDR3 protein. Among roughly 150,000 distinct CDR3 sequences listed, around 20% were seen once. This clonotype was counted at least ten times. The specimen was PBMCs. The sequence was collected from a human donor in good health (CMV status not recorded). Some clones in this sample may be carry-over from other donors' samples.

The CDR3 protein is CASSWTGGEDQPQHF. The CDR3 nucleotides are TGTGCCAGCAGTTGGACAGGGGGTGAAGATCAGCCCCAGCATTTT. The chain uses TRBV6-1 and TRBJ1-5, with 10 bases identical to TRBD1. The CDR3 contains 15 residues. The germline V gene has CDR1 MNHNS and CDR2 SASEGT. V trimming: 5 bases; J trimming: 5 bases; junction bases outside the gene matches: 6.